The 9 T cell receptor beta chains reported below all come from one sample, sequenced in a study of T cells in Graves' hyperthyroidism and ophthalmopathy (dated by TCRdb to about 2019). The method behind the library was multiplex PCR. For sequencing, an Illumina HiSeq 2000 was employed. TCR beta CDR3 regions were amplified from RNA transcripts. A first-round RT-PCR of the TCR CDR3 used the HTBI primer set with the Qiagen OneStep RT-PCR kit. TCRdb reprocessing: public reads trimmed at Q25 with fastp, clones called with MiXCR, in-frame beta chains kept. Rows are combined by CDR3 protein, so each entry shows the most common genes and DNA. The table for this sample lists about 35,000 distinct CDR3 sequences; about 50% of them were counted only once. 6.2% of the sample is held by the ten biggest clonotypes. Material: blood. Receptors originate from a woman between 50 and 59 years old with Graves' hyperthyroidism that later progressed to Graves' ophthalmopathy.

This clonotype appeared once. The CDR3 does not close with the conserved phenylalanine or tryptophan, likely indicating a read error. V gene TRBV20-1 combines with J gene TRBJ2-1; D is perhaps TRBD1 or TRBD2 (6 bases each). Germline CDR1 DFQATT, CDR2 SNEGSKA (reference sequence). This CDR3 comprises 15 residues. The V gene lost 6 bases and the J gene lost 8 bases, with 23 bases spanning the gap. The chain's CDR3 is CSAMGAIGSTHEQFI. The CDR3 coding sequence is TGCAGTGCCATGGGGGCTATCGGGAGCACCCATGAGCAGTTCATC.

The chain combines TRBV9 with TRBJ2-5; TRBD1 matches 10 bases. The CDR3 runs to 18 residues. V lost 1 base, J lost 5 bases, and 14 bases stayed unmatched. In germline, CDR1 is SGDLS, CDR2 YYNGEE. CDR3 in DNA: TGTGCCAGCAGCGTACTTCCCGACAGGGGGCTAATCGGGGAGACCCAGTACTTC. It translates to CASSVLPDRGLIGETQYF.

As DNA, the CDR3 is TGCAGTGCTATTTCTCACAGCGGGAGAGGGGATACGCAGTTCTTC. Residues: CSAISHSGRGDTQFF. The chain joins TRBV20-1 to TRBJ2-1; 8 bases align to TRBD2. V gave up 4 bases and J gave up 12 bases; unmatched junction bases: 17. The CDR3 runs to 15 residues. The V gene's germline CDR1 is DFQATT and CDR2 SNEGSKA (reference sequence).

This clonotype is medium-sized (0.01 to 0.1%) in the sample. The rearrangement links TRBV24-1 to TRBJ2-1; 13 bases match TRBD2. The CDR3 runs to 14 residues. V was pared by 5 bases and J by 10 bases, with 4 bases of the junction left unmatched. Germline V gene sequence: CDR1 KGHDR, CDR2 SFDVKD. The CDR3 DNA reads TGTGCCACCAGTGCGCGACTAGCGGGAGGAGAGCAGTTCTTC. Translation: CATSARLAGGEQFF.

This clonotype has at least ten counts. Possible read error: a much larger clone is one base away. The missing conserved phenylalanine or tryptophan at the end of this CDR3 makes a read error likely. V and J are TRBV24-1 and TRBJ2-6; TRBD1 or TRBD2 may be the D gene (5 bases each). Germline loops: CDR1 KGHDR, CDR2 SFDVKD. Trimming took off 8 bases at V and 0 bases at J, with 10 bases between the two ends. CDR3 size: 15 residues. CDR3 amino acids: CATMSGPSGANVLTS. CDR3 nucleotide sequence: TGTGCCACCATGTCGGGACCCTCTGGGGCCAACGTCCTGACTTCC.

Concerning this clonotype itself: This likely comes from a read error, as the CDR3 has no conserved phenylalanine or tryptophan at its end. Because the CDR3's place on the DNA is in doubt, the DNA is left out and the CDR3 is given as listed by TCRdb. This sequence joins TRBV7-9 and TRBJ2-2; the table's TRBD1 call for D was not verified on the DNA. The CDR3 adds up to 17 amino acids, both ends counted. Germline lookup yields CDR1 SEHNR and CDR2 FQNEAQ (reference sequence). This CDR3 reads CASSLVGFRGEHRGAVV.

On this clonotype itself: A much larger clone sits a single nucleotide away, making a read error possible. This CDR3 fails to terminate in the conserved phenylalanine or tryptophan, so it likely reflects a read error. CDR3 DNA: TGTGCCAGCAGTGCTCCCCGGGACTATTCTAATGAGCAGTTCTCC. This translates into CASSAPRDYSNEQFS. This chain connects TRBV6-2 or TRBV6-3 to TRBJ2-1; 7 positions match TRBD2. This CDR3 region has 15 residues. The V and J ends lost 5 bases and 7 bases, in that order; junction bases with no gene match: 11. Germline V gives CDR1 MNHEY, CDR2 SVGEGT.

This clonotype was counted ten times or more. This chain links TRBV18 with TRBJ1-1; D gene unclear. The V end lost 3 bases, the J end lost 1 base, and 9 bases lay between the germline ends. The CDR3 extends over 14 amino acids. Germline CDR1 reads KGHSH; CDR2 reads LQKENI. CDR3 DNA sequence: TGTGCCAGCTCACCGTCAGATTCGAACACTGAAGCTTTCTTT. Translated, it gives CASSPSDSNTEAFF.

About this clonotype: One end of the junction is discordant with germline, which a read error may explain. This chain connects TRBV7-3 to TRBJ2-7; tentatively, D is TRBD2 (5 bases). The CDR3 totals 13 residues. Germline V lookup: CDR1 SGHTA, CDR2 FQGTGA. The CDR3 sequence is CASSLSNTGELYF. DNA of the CDR3: TGTGCCAGCAGCTTAAGTAACACCGGGGAGCTGTACTTC.